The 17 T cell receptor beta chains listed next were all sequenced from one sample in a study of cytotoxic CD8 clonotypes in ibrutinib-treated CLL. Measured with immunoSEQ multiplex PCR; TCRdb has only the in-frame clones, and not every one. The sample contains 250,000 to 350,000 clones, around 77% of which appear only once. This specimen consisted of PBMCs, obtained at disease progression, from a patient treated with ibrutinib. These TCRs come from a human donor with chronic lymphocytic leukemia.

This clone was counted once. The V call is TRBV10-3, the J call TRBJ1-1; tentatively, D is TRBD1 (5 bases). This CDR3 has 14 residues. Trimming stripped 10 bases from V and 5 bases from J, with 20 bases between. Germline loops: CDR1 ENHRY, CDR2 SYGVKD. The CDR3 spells CATANTGRGTEAFF. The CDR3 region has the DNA TGTGCCACCGCCAATACAGGCCGAGGGACTGAAGCTTTCTTT.

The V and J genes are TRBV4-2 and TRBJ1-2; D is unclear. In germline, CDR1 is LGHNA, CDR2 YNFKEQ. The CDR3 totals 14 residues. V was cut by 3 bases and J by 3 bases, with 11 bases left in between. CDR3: CASSQLTKDYGYTF. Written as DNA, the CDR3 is TGTGCCAGCAGCCAGTTGACGAAGGACTATGGCTACACCTTC.

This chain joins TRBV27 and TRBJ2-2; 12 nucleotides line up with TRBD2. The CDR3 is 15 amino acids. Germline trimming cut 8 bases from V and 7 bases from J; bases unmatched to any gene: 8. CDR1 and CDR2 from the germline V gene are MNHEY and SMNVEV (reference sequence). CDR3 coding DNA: TGTGCCAGCGGACGGACTAGCGGGATTGGCGGGGAGCTGTTTTTT. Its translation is CASGRTSGIGGELFF.

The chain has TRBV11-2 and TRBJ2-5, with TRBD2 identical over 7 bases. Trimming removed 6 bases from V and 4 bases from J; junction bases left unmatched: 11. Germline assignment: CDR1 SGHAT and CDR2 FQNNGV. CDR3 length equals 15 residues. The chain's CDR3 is CASRGIRGGRETQYF. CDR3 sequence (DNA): TGTGCCAGCAGAGGGATCCGGGGCGGGAGAGAGACCCAGTACTTC. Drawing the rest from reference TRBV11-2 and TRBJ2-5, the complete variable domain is EAGVAQSPRYKIIEKRQSVAFWCNPISGHATLYWYQQILGQGPKLLIQFQNNGVVDDSQLPKDRFSAERLKGVDSTLKIQPAKLEDSAVYLCASRGIRGGRETQYFGPGTRLLVL.

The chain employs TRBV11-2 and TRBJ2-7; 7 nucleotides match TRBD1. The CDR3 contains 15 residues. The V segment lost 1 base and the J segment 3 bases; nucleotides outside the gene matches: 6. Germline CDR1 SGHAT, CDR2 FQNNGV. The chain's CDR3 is CASSLGMGQFYEQYF. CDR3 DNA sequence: TGTGCCAGCAGCTTAGGAATGGGACAGTTCTACGAGCAGTACTTC.

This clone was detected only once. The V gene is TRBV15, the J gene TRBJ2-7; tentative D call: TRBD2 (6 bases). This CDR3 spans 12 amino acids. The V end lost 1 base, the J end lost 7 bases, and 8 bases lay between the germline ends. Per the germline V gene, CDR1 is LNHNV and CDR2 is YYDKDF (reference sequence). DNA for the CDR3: TGTGCCACCAGCAGAGTACGGGGGGAGCAGTACTTC. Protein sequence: CATSRVRGEQYF.

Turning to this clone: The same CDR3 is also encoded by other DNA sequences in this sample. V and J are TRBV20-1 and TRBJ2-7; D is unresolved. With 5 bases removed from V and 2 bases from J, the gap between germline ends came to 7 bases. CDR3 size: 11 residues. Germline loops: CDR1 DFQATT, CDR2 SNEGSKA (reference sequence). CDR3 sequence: CSAGKTYEQYF. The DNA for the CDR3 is TGCAGTGCTGGAAAAACCTACGAGCAGTACTTC.

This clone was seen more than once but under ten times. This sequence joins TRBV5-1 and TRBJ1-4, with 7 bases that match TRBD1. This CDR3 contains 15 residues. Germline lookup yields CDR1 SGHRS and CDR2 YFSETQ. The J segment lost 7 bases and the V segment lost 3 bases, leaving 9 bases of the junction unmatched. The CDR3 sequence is CASSYTSGGREKLFF. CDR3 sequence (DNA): TGCGCCAGCAGCTACACCTCAGGGGGACGTGAAAAACTGTTTTTT.

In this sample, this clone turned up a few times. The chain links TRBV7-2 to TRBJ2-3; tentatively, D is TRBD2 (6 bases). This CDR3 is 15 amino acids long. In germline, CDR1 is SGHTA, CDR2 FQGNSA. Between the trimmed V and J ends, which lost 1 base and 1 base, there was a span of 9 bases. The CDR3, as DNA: TGTGCCAGCAGCTTAGGACTAGGCGGCACAGATACGCAGTATTTT. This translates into CASSLGLGGTDTQYF.

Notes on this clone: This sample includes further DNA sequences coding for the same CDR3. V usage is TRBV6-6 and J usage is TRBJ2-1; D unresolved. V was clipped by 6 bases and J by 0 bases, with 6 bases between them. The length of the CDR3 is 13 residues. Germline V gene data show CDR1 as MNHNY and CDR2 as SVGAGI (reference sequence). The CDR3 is CASSPSSYNEQFF. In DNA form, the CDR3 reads TGTGCCAGCAGCCCTAGCTCCTACAATGAGCAGTTCTTC.

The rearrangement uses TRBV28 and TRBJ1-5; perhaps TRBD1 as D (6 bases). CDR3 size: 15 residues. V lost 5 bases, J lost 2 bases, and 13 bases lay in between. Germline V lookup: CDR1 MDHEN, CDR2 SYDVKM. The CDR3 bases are TGTGCCAGCAGTCCCAGGGGCCAGGGCAATCAGCCCCAGCATTTT. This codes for CASSPRGQGNQPQHF. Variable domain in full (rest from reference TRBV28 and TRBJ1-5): DVKVTQSSRYLVKRTGEKVFLECVQDMDHENMFWYRQDPGLGLRLIYFSYDVKMKEKGDIPEGYSVSREKKERFSLILESASTNQTSMYLCASSPRGQGNQPQHFGDGTRLSIL.

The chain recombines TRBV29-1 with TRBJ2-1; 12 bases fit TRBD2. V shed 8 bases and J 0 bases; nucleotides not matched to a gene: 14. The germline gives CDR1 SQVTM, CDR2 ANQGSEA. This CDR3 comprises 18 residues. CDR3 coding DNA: TGCAGCATATTGAGACTAGCGGGAGTGTTTAGCTCCTACAATGAGCAGTTCTTC. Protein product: CSILRLAGVFSSYNEQFF.

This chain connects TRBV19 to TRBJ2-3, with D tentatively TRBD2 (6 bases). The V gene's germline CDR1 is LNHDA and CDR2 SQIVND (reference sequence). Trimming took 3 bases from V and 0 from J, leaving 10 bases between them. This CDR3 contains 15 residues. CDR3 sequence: CASSIGGSSTDTQYF. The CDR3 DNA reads TGTGCCAGTAGTATCGGGGGATCTAGCACAGATACGCAGTATTTT.

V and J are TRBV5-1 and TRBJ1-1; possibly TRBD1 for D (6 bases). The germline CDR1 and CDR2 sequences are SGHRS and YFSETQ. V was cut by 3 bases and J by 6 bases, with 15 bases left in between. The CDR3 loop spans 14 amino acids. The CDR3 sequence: CASSWGAIDAEAFF. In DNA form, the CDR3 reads TGCGCCAGCAGCTGGGGGGCGATTGACGCTGAAGCTTTCTTT.

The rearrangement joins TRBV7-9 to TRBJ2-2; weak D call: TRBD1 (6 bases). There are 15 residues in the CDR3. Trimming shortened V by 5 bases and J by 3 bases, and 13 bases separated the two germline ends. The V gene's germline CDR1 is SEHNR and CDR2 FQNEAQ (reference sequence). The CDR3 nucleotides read TGTGCCAGCAGCCATGAAAGGGGGTACACCGGGGAGCTGTTTTTT. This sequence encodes CASSHERGYTGELFF.

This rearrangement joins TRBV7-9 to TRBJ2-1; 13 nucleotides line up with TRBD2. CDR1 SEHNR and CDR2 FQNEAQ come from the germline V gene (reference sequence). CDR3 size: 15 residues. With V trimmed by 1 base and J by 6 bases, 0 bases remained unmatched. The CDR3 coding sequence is TGTGCCAGCAGCTTAGGGACTAGCGGGGGCAATGAGCAGTTCTTC. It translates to CASSLGTSGGNEQFF.

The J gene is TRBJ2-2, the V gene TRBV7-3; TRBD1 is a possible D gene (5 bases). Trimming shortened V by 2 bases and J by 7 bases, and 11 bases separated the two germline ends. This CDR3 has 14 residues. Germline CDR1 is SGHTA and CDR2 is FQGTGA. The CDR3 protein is CASSLFSGHGELFF. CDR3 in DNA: TGTGCCAGCAGCTTATTTTCAGGGCACGGGGAGCTGTTTTTT.